The subject of this entry is one T cell receptor (beta chain). Its antigen is unknown. These data come from a study of CD8 T cells in Susac syndrome. Study-level information: Patients with Susac syndrome were therapy-naive, taking corticosteroids, with some also receiving intravenous immunoglobulin, or taking intravenous immunoglobulin alone at the time their blood was drawn.

Study-level results: That the number of individuals in its TCR sequencing and HLA analysis was relatively small was acknowledged by the study.

The authors reverse transcribed roughly 0.5 to 1 ug RNA with random hexamers. It was immunoSEQ multiplex PCR that amplified TCR beta CDR3 across 54 Vbeta and 13 Jbeta. TCRdb called the immunoSEQ multiplex PCR reads again in MiXCR, with one record for every CDR3 protein. This sample has 84,000 or so distinct CDR3 sequences, with nearly 95% found just once. The CDR3 has 17 amino acids. Germline-derived CDR1 and CDR2 are LGHNA and YNFKEQ. The V and J ends lost 1 base and 7 bases, in that order; junction bases with no gene match: 13. Purification of the CD8+ and CD4+ T cells relied on negative isolation, and TEMRA cells underwent FACS enrichment.

This sequence was found in a human donor with Susac syndrome. The chain uses TRBV4-2 and TRBJ2-4; 7 bases line up with TRBD2. Material for sequencing was CD8+ T cells from PBMCs. DNA for the CDR3: TGTGCCAGCAGCCAAGCCGAGGGAGCGGGAATTCGGAACATTCAGTACTTC. The encoded protein is CASSQAEGAGIRNIQYF.